This T cell receptor (beta chain) was sequenced during a study of shared clonotypes between healthy human individuals. Concerning this clone itself: Its antigen is unidentified.

The CDR3 consists of 14 residues. CDR1 is SGDLS and CDR2 is YYNGEE in the germline V gene. Unmatched junction bases numbered 6, after V lost 3 bases and J lost 4 bases. Some clones are missing from TCRdb's copy, which holds only in-frame ones; the method was immunoSEQ multiplex PCR. The table includes 2 million to 2.5 million clones, around 90% detected once. Study-level points and caveats: The naive CD4 repertoires of several donors were compared, and 5% to 6.5% of clonotypes were shared.

The TCR was taken from a man aged 18 to 35 in good health. Some clones in this sample may be carry-over from other donors' samples. The V gene is TRBV9, the J gene TRBJ1-1; TRBD1 matches at 7 bases. Sequencing was done on a sample of naive CD4+ T cells from PBMCs. Subset defined: CD45RA+ positively selected. DNA for the CDR3: TGTGCCAGCAGCGGGGGACAGCAATCCACTGAAGCTTTCTTT. Amino acid sequence: CASSGGQQSTEAFF.